This T cell receptor beta chain was sequenced for a study of identical twins. This clonotype was recorded at least ten times. The antigen is unknown. V was cut by 0 bases and J by 5 bases, with 12 bases left in between. The CDR3 has 15 amino acids. CDR1 is KGHDR, CDR2 SFDVKD, per germline. The study's findings and limits: There were fewer insertions in abundant cord blood beta clonotypes, but memory repertoires showed no such pattern.

cDNA carried unique molecular identifiers, and a universal primer site was added by template switching. TCRdb re-called the 5' RACE reads with MiXCR, one entry per CDR3 protein. The sample yields hundreds of thousands of distinct CDR3 sequences, 9% to 15% seen once. This sample was also put to use in a study of yellow fever vaccine responses in identical twins.

The origin of this receptor is a woman younger than 35 in good health. Material for sequencing was CD8+ T cells sorted from blood. J is TRBJ2-5 and V is TRBV24-1; D perhaps matches TRBD2 (6 bases). This chain's CDR3 is CATSDLKGRYETQYF. CDR3 nucleotide sequence: TGTGCCACCAGTGATTTGAAGGGGAGGTATGAGACCCAGTACTTC.